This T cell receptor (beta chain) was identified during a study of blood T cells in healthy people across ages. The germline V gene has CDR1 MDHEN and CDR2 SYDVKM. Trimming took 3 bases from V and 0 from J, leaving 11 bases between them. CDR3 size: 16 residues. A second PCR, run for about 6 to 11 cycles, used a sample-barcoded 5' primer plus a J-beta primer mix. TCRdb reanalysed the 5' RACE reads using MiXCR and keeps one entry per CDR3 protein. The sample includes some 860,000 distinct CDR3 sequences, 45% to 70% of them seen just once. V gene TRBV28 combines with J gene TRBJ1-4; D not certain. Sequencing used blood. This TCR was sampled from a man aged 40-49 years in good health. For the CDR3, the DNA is TGTGCCAGCAGTTTGACAATACAGCCAACTAATGAAAAACTGTTTTTT. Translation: CASSLTIQPTNEKLFF.